One and the same sample provided the 5 T cell receptor beta chains below, sequenced in a study of shared clonotypes between healthy human individuals. This table comes from immunoSEQ multiplex PCR, and its TCRdb copy is limited to in-frame clones, with some not included. The top ten hold approximately 10% of the sample, which has a few hundred thousand clones, 65% seen once. Source material: memory CD4+ T cells sorted from blood. As for subset: CD45RA-negative fraction. All receptors derive from a man between 25 and 39 years old in good health.

Concerning this clone: The same CDR3 arises from other DNA sequences in this sample as well. This rearrangement joins TRBV5-1 to TRBJ2-5, with D possibly being TRBD2 (6 bases). Germline V CDR1 and CDR2: SGHRS, YFSETQ. The V end was cut by 2 bases, the J end by 3 bases, with 8 bases between. The CDR3 is 13 amino acids. The CDR3 bases are TGCGCCAGCAGCTTAGGAGGGGAAGAGACCCAGTACTTC. Translation: CASSLGGEETQYF.

This chain connects TRBV9 to TRBJ2-3; no reliable D call. V lost 4 bases, J lost 2 bases, and 5 bases lay in between. CDR3 length: 12 residues. CDR1 SGDLS and CDR2 YYNGEE come from the germline V gene. The CDR3 spells CASSPVTDTQYF. The DNA of the CDR3 is TGTGCCAGCAGCCCTGTCACAGATACGCAGTATTTT.

A single count supports this clone. This chain connects TRBV6-6 to TRBJ1-1; the D is unclear. Trimming pared 1 base from V and 2 bases from J, leaving 2 bases between. This CDR3 has 12 residues. Germline-derived CDR1 and CDR2 are MNHNY and SVGAGI (reference sequence). As DNA, the CDR3 is TGTGCCAGCAGTTACTTCAACACTGAAGCTTTCTTT. Its translation is CASSYFNTEAFF.

The rearrangement uses TRBV5-1 and TRBJ2-3; 8 nucleotides align to TRBD1. CDR3 length: 14 residues. Trimming took 0 bases from V and 8 from J; bases not matched to a gene: 5. Germline V gives CDR1 SGHRS, CDR2 YFSETQ. The CDR3 protein is CASSLAIGQGTQYF. Written as DNA, the CDR3 is TGCGCCAGCAGCTTGGCCATCGGACAGGGTACGCAGTATTTT. The full variable domain, in which reference TRBV5-1 and TRBJ2-3 provide the parts outside the CDR3, is KAGVTQTPRYLIKTRGQQVTLSCSPISGHRSVSWYQQTPGQGLQFLFEYFSETQRNKGNFPGRFSGRQFSNSRSEMNVSTLELGDSALYLCASSLAIGQGTQYFGPGTRLTVL.

The chain links TRBV30 to TRBJ1-5; D possibly corresponds to TRBD1 (6 bases). Trimming removed 3 bases from V and 3 bases from J, with 15 bases in between. The CDR3 totals 15 residues. CDR1 and CDR2 (germline): GTSNPN, SVGIG (reference sequence). The CDR3: CAWRDSGRLNQPQHF. CDR3 coding DNA: TGTGCCTGGAGGGACAGTGGTCGGCTCAATCAGCCCCAGCATTTT. Complete variable domain (other parts from reference TRBV30 and TRBJ1-5): SQTIHQWPATLVQPVGSPLSLECTVEGTSNPNLYWYRQAAGRGLQLLFYSVGIGQISSEVPQNLSASRPQDRQFILSSKKLLLSDSGFYLCAWRDSGRLNQPQHFGDGTRLSIL.